Shown below are 25 T cell receptor beta chains from a single sample sequenced in a study of identical twins. From the 5' RACE reads, TCRdb called clonotypes with MiXCR, one entry per CDR3 protein. The data show about 1.7 million distinct CDR3 sequences, with about 32% seen just once and 0.25% to 0.3% held by the top ten. The sample comprised cord blood. The source of these receptors is a newborn girl in good health.

This clonotype has a single count. The chain joins TRBV5-1 to TRBJ1-2; the D gene is possibly TRBD1 (6 bases). The V gene lost 3 bases and the J gene lost 3 bases, with 12 bases spanning the gap. Germline CDR1 is SGHRS and CDR2 is YFSETQ. This CDR3 has 14 residues. For the CDR3, the DNA is TGCGCCAGCAGCTCGCTGGACAGCTACTATGGCTACACCTTC. It codes for CASSSLDSYYGYTF.

This clonotype was counted between two and nine times. The V call is TRBV5-1, the J call TRBJ1-2; D may be TRBD1 (6 bases). This CDR3 contains 14 residues. CDR1 SGHRS and CDR2 YFSETQ come from the germline V gene. V shed 1 base and J shed 4 bases, with 11 bases lying between them. The CDR3 nucleotides read TGCGCCAGCAGCTTGTTACCAGGGGTCTATGGCTACACCTTC. This encodes CASSLLPGVYGYTF.

The J gene is TRBJ2-2, the V gene TRBV3-1, with D perhaps matching TRBD2 (5 bases). CDR3 length: 14 amino acids. Germline V gene data show CDR1 as LGHDT and CDR2 as YNNKEL (reference sequence). V lost 4 bases, J lost 5 bases, and 11 bases lay in between. In DNA, the CDR3 is TGTGCCAGCAGCCGAAGTAGCGTTACCGGGGAGCTGTTTTTT. It encodes CASSRSSVTGELFF.

The chain has TRBV20-1 and TRBJ1-6; D uncertain. In germline, CDR1 is DFQATT, CDR2 SNEGSKA (reference sequence). The CDR3 sequence is 16 residues long. V lost 3 bases and J 1 base, leaving 13 bases between the germline ends. CDR3: CSASNDRRSYNSPLHF. The CDR3 nucleotides are TGCAGTGCTAGTAATGACCGGAGGTCCTATAATTCACCCCTCCACTTT.

This clonotype was counted a few times. This chain connects TRBV12-3 or TRBV12-4 to TRBJ2-7, with D possibly TRBD1 on 5 matching bases. This CDR3 contains 15 residues. Trimming pared 5 bases from V and 6 bases from J, leaving 20 bases between. CDR3 nucleotides: TGTGCCAGCAGTACCAGGGTAGAGCCCCAAGCCGAGCAGTACTTC. This translates into CASSTRVEPQAEQYF.

On this clonotype itself: At one boundary the junction diverges from the germline segment, which might be a read error. This sequence joins TRBV6-1 and TRBJ1-2; 7 bases align to TRBD1. The CDR3 has 14 residues. CDR1 is MNHNS and CDR2 is SASEGT in the germline V gene. CDR3 protein: CASSARGSNYDYTF. In DNA form, the CDR3 reads TGTGCCAGCAGTGCCAGGGGGTCAAACTATGACTACACCTTC.

This clonotype has just a few counts. An end of the junction does not agree with germline; a read error may underlie this. The chain links TRBV28 to TRBJ2-3; D is perhaps TRBD2 (6 bases). This CDR3 spans 14 amino acids. The germline V gene has CDR1 MDHEN and CDR2 SYDVKM. CDR3 sequence reads: CAGSWGDSTDTQYF. The CDR3 DNA follows: TGTGCCGGCAGTTGGGGGGACAGCACAGATACGCAGTATTTT.

This clonotype turned up a few times. The chain combines TRBV30 with TRBJ1-1; D is unclear. Germline-derived CDR1 and CDR2 are GTSNPN and SVGIG (reference sequence). This CDR3 is built from 12 residues. V gave up 7 bases and J gave up 1 base, with 10 bases separating them. CDR3 nucleotides: TGTGCCTCCCTAATTTCGAACACTGAAGCTTTCTTT. Its translation: CASLISNTEAFF.

The chain links TRBV12-3 or TRBV12-4 to TRBJ2-1; TRBD2 matches at 9 bases. The CDR3 sequence is 16 residues long. J gave up 12 bases and V 0 bases, and 12 bases lay outside the gene matches. The CDR3 DNA sequence: TGTGCCAGCAGTTTAGCACGCCTAGCGGGGCCATGGGGGCAGTTCTTC. Translated: CASSLARLAGPWGQFF.

V gene TRBV5-6 combines with J gene TRBJ2-1; perhaps TRBD1 as D (6 bases). Trimming pared 2 bases from V and 4 bases from J, leaving 19 bases between. The length of the CDR3 is 17 residues. CDR1 SGHDT and CDR2 YYEEEE come from the germline V gene. CDR3 in amino acids: CASSFTGFVLLYNEQFF. In nucleotides, the CDR3 is TGTGCCAGCAGCTTCACAGGGTTCGTGCTTCTATACAATGAGCAGTTCTTC.

This clonotype turned up a few times. This rearrangement joins TRBV4-2 to TRBJ1-5; D gene unclear. The germline V gene encodes CDR1 LGHNA and CDR2 YNFKEQ. The V and J ends lost 0 bases and 6 bases respectively, with 9 bases between them. CDR3 length equals 14 residues. The CDR3 is CASSQDPRGQPQHF. In DNA form, the CDR3 reads TGTGCCAGCAGCCAAGATCCCCGGGGTCAGCCCCAGCATTTT.

In regard to this clonotype: A read error may account for a junction end that differs from germline. V and J are TRBV25-1 and TRBJ2-1; TRBD1 might be the D (5 bases). The CDR3 length is 14 residues. Looked up from germline, CDR1 is MGHDK and CDR2 is SYGVNS. The CDR3 sequence: CASSDMGPYNERFF. In DNA, the CDR3 is TGTGCCAGCAGTGATATGGGGCCTTACAATGAGCGGTTCTTC.

This chain uses TRBV20-1 with TRBJ2-7; TRBD2 agrees at 14 bases. J lost 6 bases, V lost 6 bases, and 1 base had no gene match. In germline, CDR1 is DFQATT, CDR2 SNEGSKA (reference sequence). CDR3 length equals 12 residues. The CDR3 region is CSAGTSGSEQYF. The CDR3 DNA follows: TGCAGTGCCGGGACTAGCGGGAGCGAGCAGTACTTC.

This clonotype has a single count. The rearrangement links TRBV6-5 to TRBJ2-1, with D possibly TRBD2 on 5 matching bases. Judging by the DNA end, TRBJ2-7 fits better; the J call may be wrong. The germline gives CDR1 MNHEY, CDR2 SVGAGI. The CDR3 totals 15 residues. CDR3 bases: TGTGCCAGCAGGGGCTTGAGCGGTTCCTACAATGAGCAGTACTTC. This translates into CASRGLSGSYNEQYF.

This chain connects TRBV20-1 to TRBJ2-1; 10 bases are shared with TRBD2. The better agreement between TRBJ2-7 and the DNA end casts doubt on the J call. The CDR3 covers 16 residues. Germline CDR1 reads DFQATT; CDR2 reads SNEGSKA (reference sequence). DNA of the CDR3: TGCAGTGCTAGGATTGCTAGCGGGAGCTCCTACAATGAGCAGTACTTC. Translating gives CSARIASGSSYNEQYF.

A remark on this clonotype: The junction and the germline gene differ at one end; a read error may be behind it. The chain has TRBV29-1 and TRBJ2-1, with 14 positions matching TRBD2. The CDR3 is 15 residues long. Germline loops: CDR1 SQVTM, CDR2 ANQGSEA. The CDR3 is CGVPGLAGDYNEQFF. CDR3 coding DNA: TGCGGCGTCCCGGGACTAGCGGGAGATTACAATGAGCAGTTCTTC.

This clonotype has just a few counts. The V call is TRBV20-1, the J call TRBJ2-3; weak D call: TRBD2 (5 bases). The V end was cut by 0 bases, the J end by 8 bases, with 6 bases between. The germline V gene encodes CDR1 DFQATT and CDR2 SNEGSKA (reference sequence). This CDR3 contains 11 residues. CDR3 DNA: TGCAGTGCTAGAGATCGGGGTACGCAGTATTTT. Its protein product is CSARDRGTQYF.

This clonotype has only a few counts. As DNA, the CDR3 is TGCAGTGCTAGCGGGCAAAAACTATGGAACGAGCAGTACTTC. Protein product: CSASGQKLWNEQYF. The chain joins TRBV20-1 to TRBJ2-7; D is uncertain. Trimming shortened V by 3 bases and J by 5 bases, and 17 bases separated the two germline ends. CDR1 is DFQATT, CDR2 SNEGSKA, per germline (reference sequence). The CDR3 contains 14 residues.

The V call is TRBV20-1, the J call TRBJ2-1, with 14 bases fitting TRBD2. V trimming: 3 bases; J trimming: 12 bases; junction bases outside the gene matches: 4. CDR1 is DFQATT and CDR2 is SNEGSKA in the germline V gene (reference sequence). The CDR3 runs to 13 residues. The CDR3, as DNA: TGCAGTGCTAGGGGACTAGCGGGGGATTTGCAGTTCTTC. Its protein is CSARGLAGDLQFF.

CDR3 bases: TGTGCCACCGGGGCGCAGCTGAGCACAGATACGCAGTATTTT. Translated: CATGAQLSTDTQYF. The chain uses TRBV6-1 and TRBJ2-3; D possibly matches TRBD1 or TRBD2 (5 bases each). The V end lost 10 bases, the J end lost 0 bases, and 14 bases lay between the germline ends. The CDR3 has 14 residues. Germline-derived CDR1 and CDR2 are MNHNS and SASEGT.

This clonotype was observed a handful of times. The chain employs TRBV19 and TRBJ2-5; perhaps TRBD1 as D (5 bases). The assigned J gene may be wrong: the sequence end matches TRBJ2-7 better. CDR1 and CDR2 (germline): LNHDA, SQIVND (reference sequence). CDR3 size: 14 residues. The CDR3 nucleotides are TGTGCCAGTAGTAGGGCGGTTAAGGGGTACGAGCAGTACTTC. It yields the protein CASSRAVKGYEQYF.

The CDR3 reads CSGADRGTDTQYF. The CDR3 region has the DNA TGCAGCGGAGCGGACAGGGGAACAGATACGCAGTATTTT. J is TRBJ2-3 and V is TRBV20-1; 9 bases fit TRBD1. Per germline, CDR1 DFQATT and CDR2 SNEGSKA (reference sequence). The CDR3 covers 13 residues.

V and J are TRBV28 and TRBJ1-4; D uncertain. CDR1 and CDR2 from the germline V gene are MDHEN and SYDVKM. This CDR3 spans 12 amino acids. With 4 bases removed from V and 6 bases from J, the gap between germline ends came to 6 bases. In DNA, the CDR3 is TGTGCCAGCAGTTCAGCCCATGAAAAACTGTTTTTT. It yields the protein CASSSAHEKLFF.

There are a few counts of this clonotype. V and J are TRBV20-1 and TRBJ2-4, with 8 positions matching TRBD1. From germline, CDR1 is DFQATT and CDR2 SNEGSKA (reference sequence). CDR3 length equals 14 residues. V lost 5 bases, J lost 8 bases, and 11 bases stayed unmatched. CDR3 sequence (DNA): TGCAGTGCTCGCGGACCAGGGGGCGCGGACATTCAGTACTTC. It translates to CSARGPGGADIQYF.

About this clonotype itself: Given a much more abundant clone one base away, this may be a read error. The chain carries TRBV10-3 and TRBJ1-4; D is undetermined. Germline loops: CDR1 ENHRY, CDR2 SYGVKD. The CDR3 contains 13 residues. V lost 4 bases and J lost 7, with 10 bases in between. The CDR3 here is CAISASRGEKLFF. For the CDR3, the DNA is TGTGCCATCAGTGCCTCCCGGGGTGAAAAACTGTTTTTT.